A single sample is the source of the 32 T cell receptor beta chains below, sequenced in a study of T-cell reconstitution after alpha-beta-depleted transplantation in children. Unique molecular identifiers were incorporated into the prepared TCRbeta library. TCRdb re-derived calls from the PCR reads in MiXCR, one entry per CDR3 protein. The table includes approximately 190,000 distinct CDR3 sequences, approximately 8.4% detected once. Sequencing was performed on PBMCs, mostly from graft donor cells, taken 360 days after TCRalphabeta/CD19-depleted stem cell transplant. All receptors come from a male patient aged 2-15 years who had a stem cell transplant for acute myeloid leukemia, so the T cells may come from the graft donor.

This clonotype was seen ten or more times. V gene TRBV7-9 combines with J gene TRBJ2-3; D is possibly TRBD2 (7 bases). From germline, CDR1 is SEHNR and CDR2 FQNEAQ (reference sequence). The length of the CDR3 is 17 residues. V was cut by 4 bases and J by 3 bases, with 20 bases left in between. CDR3 region: CASSSRWRTAGTDTQYF. The CDR3 coding sequence is TGTGCCAGCAGCTCCAGGTGGCGGACAGCGGGGACAGATACGCAGTATTTT.

The table lists this clonotype with a few counts. The chain uses TRBV29-1 and TRBJ2-3, with D possibly called TRBD1 or TRBD2 (6 bases each). V gave up 3 bases and J gave up 4 bases, with 20 bases separating them. The CDR3 extends over 16 amino acids. CDR1 is SQVTM, CDR2 ANQGSEA, per germline. CDR3 in amino acids: CSVDGRLGGGPDTQYF. The CDR3 nucleotides read TGCAGCGTTGATGGTCGTCTAGGTGGGGGGCCAGATACGCAGTATTTT.

This clonotype occurred many times. DNA of the CDR3: TGTGCCAGCAGCTTGTCTCTCACATGGCAGTTCTTC. It is translated as CASSLSLTWQFF. This chain joins TRBV5-6 and TRBJ2-1; no firm D call. Germline-derived CDR1 and CDR2 are SGHDT and YYEEEE. V was clipped by 1 base and J by 12 bases, with 11 bases between them. This CDR3 has 12 residues.

This clonotype was counted a few times. The J gene is TRBJ2-7, the V gene TRBV6-5; D is possibly TRBD1 or TRBD2 (6 bases each). The CDR3 spans 16 residues. The V end lost 1 base, the J end lost 6 bases, and 19 bases lay between the germline ends. CDR1 and CDR2 (germline): MNHEY, SVGAGI. The CDR3 nucleotides read TGTGCCAGCAGTTACTTTCCGCCGGAGGGGGAGTCCGAGCAGTACTTC. Its protein product is CASSYFPPEGESEQYF.

The table lists this clonotype with a few counts. The chain joins TRBV5-1 to TRBJ2-5; 9 bases are shared with TRBD1. The CDR3 has 16 amino acids. Per germline, CDR1 SGHRS and CDR2 YFSETQ. J lost 7 bases, V lost 0 bases, and 10 bases had no gene match. This CDR3 is CASSLAPQGATGTQYF. In DNA form, the CDR3 reads TGCGCCAGCAGCTTGGCTCCACAGGGGGCGACGGGGACCCAGTACTTC.

This clonotype came up a few times. The chain is built from TRBV12-3 or TRBV12-4 and TRBJ2-1, with D unresolved. V was shortened by 5 bases and J by 6 bases, with 11 bases between the two germline ends. The CDR3 is made up of 13 amino acids. As DNA, the CDR3 is TGTGCCAGCAGTGAGGTCACGATCAATGAGCAGTTCTTC. It encodes CASSEVTINEQFF.

A few counts support this clonotype. The chain has TRBV20-1 and TRBJ2-7, with a weak D call TRBD2 (6 bases). Germline CDR1 DFQATT, CDR2 SNEGSKA (reference sequence). The CDR3 is 15 amino acids. V lost 5 bases to trimming and J lost 3 bases, with 20 bases between them. The CDR3 DNA follows: TGCAGTGCTTACGCGGGGCTAGAAGGGCACTACGAGCAGTACTTC. Its protein is CSAYAGLEGHYEQYF.

The chain employs TRBV29-1 and TRBJ2-5, with 10 bases matching TRBD2. The CDR3 totals 15 residues. Germline V CDR1 and CDR2: SQVTM, ANQGSEA. Unmatched junction bases numbered 11, after V lost 6 bases and J lost 4 bases. CDR3 nucleotide sequence: TGCAGCGTGCCCGGGCTAGCGGGAGTGAGAGAGACCCAGTACTTC. Translating gives CSVPGLAGVRETQYF.

The sample holds many counts of this clonotype. The chain links TRBV18 to TRBJ2-6; D not certain. V lost 2 bases to trimming and J lost 0 bases, with 8 bases between them. The germline CDR1 and CDR2 sequences are KGHSH and LQKENI. CDR3 length: 16 amino acids. CDR3 in amino acids: CASSPVSSSGANVLTF. CDR3 nucleotides: TGTGCCAGCTCACCAGTGTCAAGCTCTGGGGCCAACGTCCTGACTTTC. Filled out from reference TRBV18 and TRBJ2-6, the complete variable domain reads NAGVMQNPRHLVRRRGQEARLRCSPMKGHSHVYWYRQLPEEGLKFMVYLQKENIIDESGMPKERFSAEFPKEGPSILRIQQVVRGDSAAYFCASSPVSSSGANVLTFGAGSRLTVL.

The CDR3 bases are TGTGCCAGCTCAGGGGGTCCAGGGCAGTACACTGAAGCTTTCTTT. Its protein is CASSGGPGQYTEAFF. The rearrangement links TRBV18 to TRBJ1-1; D may be TRBD1 (5 bases). The CDR3 consists of 15 residues. With 5 bases removed from V and 3 bases from J, the gap between germline ends came to 16 bases. The V gene's germline CDR1 is KGHSH and CDR2 LQKENI. The full variable domain, completed using reference TRBV18 and TRBJ1-1, is NAGVMQNPRHLVRRRGQEARLRCSPMKGHSHVYWYRQLPEEGLKFMVYLQKENIIDESGMPKERFSAEFPKEGPSILRIQQVVRGDSAAYFCASSGGPGQYTEAFFGQGTRLTVV.

The chain joins TRBV20-1 to TRBJ1-1, with D hard to call. V was clipped by 0 bases and J by 1 base, with 9 bases between them. CDR1 and CDR2 (germline): DFQATT, SNEGSKA (reference sequence). The CDR3 runs 14 residues. CDR3 protein: CSARDGYKNTEAFF. For the CDR3, the DNA is TGCAGTGCTAGAGATGGGTATAAGAACACTGAAGCTTTCTTT.

This clonotype was recorded many times. The genes are TRBV28 and TRBJ2-1; 7 nucleotides align to TRBD2. The CDR3 runs 15 residues. Germline V gives CDR1 MDHEN, CDR2 SYDVKM. Trimming at V came to 5 bases and at J to 6 bases, leaving 10 bases not matched to a gene. In DNA form, the CDR3 reads TGTGCCAGCAGTGCCCTAGCGGACCTCCCCAATGAGCAGTTCTTC. It yields the protein CASSALADLPNEQFF.

The V and J genes are TRBV5-1 and TRBJ2-2; D remains ambiguous. The V end was cut by 0 bases, the J end by 4 bases, with 10 bases between. Germline lookup yields CDR1 SGHRS and CDR2 YFSETQ. This CDR3 comprises 15 residues. CDR3 sequence reads: CASSLGTLSTGELFF. The DNA for the CDR3 is TGCGCCAGCAGCTTGGGAACCCTGAGCACCGGGGAGCTGTTTTTT.

This clonotype was seen many times. J is TRBJ2-5 and V is TRBV27; D not certain. The germline V gene encodes CDR1 MNHEY and CDR2 SMNVEV (reference sequence). V gave up 7 bases and J gave up 2 bases, with 5 bases separating them. CDR3 length: 11 residues. The CDR3 region has the DNA TGTGCCAGCACCCAACAAGAGACCCAGTACTTC. The encoded protein is CASTQQETQYF.

V gene TRBV5-1 combines with J gene TRBJ1-6; TRBD1 matches at 9 bases. J lost 10 bases, V lost 4 bases, and 6 bases had no gene match. The germline CDR1 and CDR2 sequences are SGHRS and YFSETQ. CDR3 length: 14 residues. DNA of the CDR3: TGCGCCAGCAGCCCCGGACAGGGGCGGTCACCCCTCCACTTT. Translation: CASSPGQGRSPLHF.

This clonotype was counted ten times or more. The CDR3 DNA reads as TGCAGTGCTAGAACCACTAGCGGGAGAGAGACCCAGTACTTC. This gives the protein CSARTTSGRETQYF. J is TRBJ2-5 and V is TRBV20-1; 11 bases are a match to TRBD2. Looked up from germline, CDR1 is DFQATT and CDR2 is SNEGSKA (reference sequence). There are 14 residues in the CDR3. J was trimmed by 4 bases and V by 2 bases; bases with no gene match: 3.

This clonotype was detected only a few times. The gene calls are TRBV12-3 or TRBV12-4 and TRBJ2-2; 11 bases are shared with TRBD2. V dropped 7 bases and J dropped 0; count of bases not matched to a gene: 1. The CDR3 contains 15 residues. CDR3 sequence: CASTSGGSNTGELFF. CDR3 coding DNA: TGTGCCAGCACTAGCGGGGGGTCGAACACCGGGGAGCTGTTTTTT.

CDR3: CASSLEAVEKTQYF. The CDR3 DNA follows: TGCGCCAGCAGCTTGGAAGCGGTAGAGAAGACCCAGTACTTC. The J gene is TRBJ2-5, the V gene TRBV5-1; tentatively, D is TRBD2 (5 bases). The germline CDR1 and CDR2 sequences are SGHRS and YFSETQ. The V gene lost 0 bases and the J gene lost 6 bases, with 12 bases spanning the gap. CDR3 length equals 14 residues.

The V and J genes are TRBV6-6 and TRBJ2-1; D is undetermined. V dropped 5 bases and J dropped 5 bases, with 10 bases sitting between them. The length of the CDR3 is 13 residues. CDR1 and CDR2 from the germline V gene are MNHNY and SVGAGI (reference sequence). This chain's CDR3 is CASSRTHDNEQFF. CDR3 in DNA: TGTGCCAGCAGTCGTACACATGACAATGAGCAGTTCTTC.

The chain couples TRBV20-1 to TRBJ2-2, with TRBD1 matching over 9 bases. This CDR3 contains 17 residues. The ends lost 1 base at V and 2 bases at J; junction bases unmatched: 8. Germline V gene lookup returns CDR1 DFQATT and CDR2 SNEGSKA (reference sequence). CDR3: CSARGHRGRSNTGELFF. The CDR3 DNA sequence: TGCAGTGCTAGAGGTCACAGGGGGCGCTCTAACACCGGGGAGCTGTTTTTT.

This clonotype was seen at least ten times. V usage is TRBV12-3 or TRBV12-4 and J usage is TRBJ2-5; D possibly corresponds to TRBD2 (6 bases). V lost 3 bases, J lost 0 bases, and 11 bases lay in between. CDR3 length: 15 residues. The CDR3 nucleotides read TGTGCCAGCAGTTTTTCTGGGGGGTACCAAGAGACCCAGTACTTC. This gives the protein CASSFSGGYQETQYF.

The V call is TRBV5-1, the J call TRBJ1-2; D remains ambiguous. CDR1 is SGHRS, CDR2 YFSETQ, per germline. With 0 bases removed from V and 5 bases from J, the gap between germline ends came to 11 bases. The CDR3 loop spans 14 amino acids. CDR3 residues: CASSLGQVAYGYTF. The DNA for the CDR3 is TGCGCCAGCAGCTTGGGGCAGGTGGCTTATGGCTACACCTTC.

This clonotype turned up a few times. The chain combines TRBV5-6 with TRBJ2-3, with 15 bases fitting TRBD2. Germline CDR1 is SGHDT and CDR2 is YYEEEE. This CDR3 contains 14 residues. Unmatched junction bases numbered 8, after V lost 3 bases and J lost 15 bases. The CDR3 loop reads CASSYRTSGGVLYF. The CDR3 DNA follows: TGTGCCAGCAGCTATCGGACTAGCGGGGGGGTGTTATATTTT.

CDR3 amino acids: CASSYSPSRASLRTEAFF. CDR3 sequence (DNA): TGTGCCAGCAGCTATAGCCCCTCTCGGGCCTCATTGAGGACTGAAGCTTTCTTT. The gene calls are TRBV11-1 and TRBJ1-1; D gene ambiguous. The CDR3 has 18 residues. Germline values: CDR1 SGHAT, CDR2 FQDESV (reference sequence). V was shortened by 4 bases and J by 5 bases, with 26 bases between the two germline ends.

This chain links TRBV5-1 with TRBJ2-7; 9 bases align to TRBD2. Germline CDR1 SGHRS, CDR2 YFSETQ. This CDR3 comprises 16 residues. Trimming cost V 5 bases and J 6 bases; bases outside gene matches: 15. The CDR3 loop reads CASRFPLAGGESEQYF. The CDR3 DNA follows: TGCGCCAGCAGGTTCCCCCTGGCGGGAGGGGAATCCGAGCAGTACTTC. Complete variable domain (other parts from reference TRBV5-1 and TRBJ2-7): KAGVTQTPRYLIKTRGQQVTLSCSPISGHRSVSWYQQTPGQGLQFLFEYFSETQRNKGNFPGRFSGRQFSNSRSEMNVSTLELGDSALYLCASRFPLAGGESEQYFGPGTRLTVT.

This clonotype was counted many times. CDR3 amino acids: CASSLAPLAGGNYEQYF. CDR3 sequence (DNA): TGTGCCAGCAGCTTAGCCCCTTTGGCGGGAGGCAACTACGAGCAGTACTTC. The chain links TRBV7-6 to TRBJ2-7, with TRBD2 matching 8 bases. CDR3 length equals 17 residues. The J segment lost 3 bases and the V segment lost 0 bases, leaving 10 bases of the junction unmatched. Germline CDR1 reads SGHVS; CDR2 reads FNYEAQ.

J is TRBJ1-1 and V is TRBV12-3 or TRBV12-4; a possible D gene is TRBD1 (5 bases). V lost 3 bases, J lost 10 bases, and 15 bases lay in between. The CDR3 length is 13 residues. The CDR3 DNA reads TGTGCCAGCAGTTTTCACAGGCCCACGGCAGCTTTCTTT. Protein: CASSFHRPTAAFF.

This clonotype was counted a few times. This sequence joins TRBV18 and TRBJ2-5; 7 bases match TRBD1. CDR1 is KGHSH, CDR2 LQKENI, per germline. The V segment lost 2 bases and the J segment 6 bases; nucleotides outside the gene matches: 9. The CDR3 consists of 15 residues. This CDR3 reads CASSPNIDRAKTQYF. The CDR3 bases are TGTGCCAGCTCACCAAACATAGACAGGGCGAAGACCCAGTACTTC. The entire variable domain, with the rest obtained from reference TRBV18 and TRBJ2-5, is as follows: NAGVMQNPRHLVRRRGQEARLRCSPMKGHSHVYWYRQLPEEGLKFMVYLQKENIIDESGMPKERFSAEFPKEGPSILRIQQVVRGDSAAYFCASSPNIDRAKTQYFGPGTRLLVL.

This clonotype was picked up many times. The CDR3 sequence is CATSRDRFGGIRSTDTQYF. The CDR3 DNA reads TGTGCCACCAGCAGGGACAGGTTCGGAGGTATCCGAAGCACAGATACGCAGTATTTT. The V and J genes are TRBV15 and TRBJ2-3, with 7 bases fitting TRBD1. Trimming at V came to 3 bases and at J to 0 bases, leaving 15 bases not matched to a gene. The CDR3 loop spans 19 amino acids. From germline, CDR1 is LNHNV and CDR2 YYDKDF (reference sequence).

The chain is built from TRBV29-1 and TRBJ2-7, with D perhaps matching TRBD2 (5 bases). V lost 6 bases to trimming and J lost 0 bases, with 12 bases between them. CDR1 SQVTM and CDR2 ANQGSEA come from the germline V gene. The CDR3 length is 13 residues. The DNA for the CDR3 is TGCAGCGTGGTCAGAGGGTCCTCCTACGAGCAGTACTTC. Protein sequence: CSVVRGSSYEQYF.

The chain is built from TRBV4-3 and TRBJ2-2; the D is unclear. The germline CDR1 and CDR2 sequences are LGHNA and YSLEER. Between the trimmed V and J ends, which lost 0 bases and 0 bases, there was a span of 11 bases. The CDR3 runs 17 residues. The CDR3 sequence: CASSQDGLVANTGELFF. The DNA of the CDR3 is TGCGCCAGCAGCCAAGATGGGCTAGTTGCGAACACCGGGGAGCTGTTTTTT.

The rearrangement uses TRBV20-1 and TRBJ2-1; D gene unclear. The germline CDR1 and CDR2 sequences are DFQATT and SNEGSKA (reference sequence). Trimming removed 1 base from V and 8 bases from J, with 15 bases in between. The CDR3 is made up of 14 amino acids. DNA of the CDR3: TGCAGTGCTAGAGGGCTCAGTGACCCTCATGAGCAGTTCTTC. This translates into CSARGLSDPHEQFF.